The rows below give T cell receptor beta chains drawn from one sample of a study of T cell changes during pregnancy in multiple sclerosis. The assay was immunoSEQ multiplex PCR, and TCRdb's table has in-frame clones only and misses some. The repertoire holds about 57,000 clones, with 93% as singletons. The source was peripheral blood, collected after pregnancy. These receptors all come from a female donor with multiple sclerosis, enrolled in a pregnancy study. Both conserved end residues are part of each CDR3. Each record gives: J gene, D gene, V gene, clone size, CDR3 protein, CDR3 DNA. A D gene is named only where the DNA matches it firmly. Expanded clones get a size class; other rows say once, few or many, or leave the size out.

TRBJ2-2	TRBD2	TRBV6-1	NA	CASSEALGLAAANTGELFF	TGTGCCAGCAGTGAAGCGCTAGGACTAGCAGCCGCCAACACCGGGGAGCTGTTTTTT
TRBJ2-5	NA	TRBV6-5	NA	CASSYYGLPGETQYF	TGTGCCAGCAGTTACTATGGCTTGCCGGGGGAGACCCAGTACTTC
TRBJ2-3	TRBD2	TRBV7-2	NA	CASSLREGDTQYF	TGTGCCAGCAGCTTACGGGAGGGAGATACGCAGTATTTT
TRBJ2-3	TRBD2	TRBV4-1	NA	CASSQAGSSGTYF	TGCGCCAGCAGCCAAGCCGGGTCTAGCGGGACCTATTTT
TRBJ2-7	TRBD1	TRBV7-9	NA	CASSPLSGQGIGEQYF	TGTGCCAGCAGCCCCCTCTCGGGACAGGGTATTGGCGAGCAGTACTTC
TRBJ2-1	NA	TRBV5-8	NA	CASSFGRDNEQFF	TGTGCCAGCAGCTTTGGCAGGGACAATGAGCAGTTCTTC
TRBJ2-5	NA	TRBV4-1	NA	CASSQALTSSETQYF	TGCGCCAGCAGCCAAGCTCTTACGTCTAGCGAGACCCAGTACTTC
TRBJ2-3	TRBD2	TRBV5-8	NA	CASSRYRTSGNIYTQYF	TGTGCCAGCAGCCGATACAGGACTAGCGGGAATATATATACGCAGTATTTT
TRBJ2-1	TRBD2	TRBV27	once	CASRERGTYNEQFF	TGTGCCAGCAGAGAGCGGGGCACCTACAATGAGCAGTTCTTC
TRBJ1-2	NA	TRBV6-5	NA	CASSSGVNYGYTF	TGTGCCAGCAGCTCAGGGGTTAACTATGGCTACACCTTC
TRBJ2-7	NA	TRBV11-3	NA	CASSLPGLGNYEQYF	TGTGCCAGCAGCTTACCGGGACTGGGAAACTACGAGCAGTACTTC
TRBJ2-7	NA	TRBV15	NA	CATSRPETGDEQYF	TGTGCCACCAGCAGACCCGAAACGGGGGACGAGCAGTACTTC
TRBJ2-1	NA	TRBV6-6	NA	CASSLGGSYNEQFF	TGTGCCAGCAGTTTGGGGGGTTCCTACAATGAGCAGTTCTTC
TRBJ2-7	NA	TRBV5-1	NA	CASSLGPHGIGGREQYF	TGCGCCAGCAGCCTTGGACCGCACGGGATCGGGGGTCGGGAGCAGTACTTC
TRBJ2-3	NA	TRBV11-1	NA	CASSLATVTDTQYF	TGTGCCAGCAGCTTAGCAACAGTCACAGATACGCAGTATTTT
TRBJ2-6	TRBD1	TRBV2	once	CASSPPGTALVLTF	TGTGCCAGCAGTCCACCTGGGACAGCCCTAGTCCTGACTTTC
TRBJ1-1	TRBD1	TRBV19	NA	CASSIGLGTENMNTEAFF	TGTGCCAGTAGTATAGGACTCGGGACAGAGAACATGAACACTGAAGCTTTCTTT
TRBJ2-7	TRBD1	TRBV10-3	NA	CAISARTGYEQYF	TGTGCCATCAGTGCCCGGACAGGGTACGAGCAGTACTTC
TRBJ2-1	TRBD2	TRBV4-2	NA	CASSQEGRGLAGGWVF	TGTGCCAGCAGCCAAGAAGGGCGCGGACTAGCGGGAGGATGGGTCTTC
TRBJ1-2	NA	TRBV7-9	NA	CASSLGTGGFNYGYTF	TGTGCCAGCAGCTTAGGTACGGGGGGCTTCAACTATGGCTACACCTTC
TRBJ2-7	NA	TRBV12-5	NA	CASGLGGRGYEQYF	TGTGCTAGTGGTTTAGGAGGGAGGGGGTACGAGCAGTACTTC
TRBJ2-6	NA	TRBV6-5	few	CASSYKGDGANVLTF	TGTGCCAGCAGTTATAAGGGGGATGGGGCCAACGTCCTGACTTTC
TRBJ2-5	NA	TRBV7-9	NA	CASSFLETQYF	TGTGCCAGCAGCTTCCTCGAGACCCAGTACTTC
TRBJ2-6	NA	TRBV6-6	NA	CASSQGGTGANVLTF	TGTGCCAGCAGCCAGGGGGGTACTGGGGCCAACGTCCTGACTTTC
TRBJ1-4	TRBD1	TRBV19	NA	CASSTPRGTTNEKLFF	TGTGCCAGTAGTACACCCAGGGGGACAACTAATGAAAAACTGTTTTTT
TRBJ2-1	NA	TRBV30	once	CAWCPSVYNEQFF	TGTGCCTGGTGTCCTAGCGTATACAATGAGCAGTTCTTC
TRBJ1-2	TRBD1	TRBV7-9	NA	CASSPRDRRFYGYTF	TGTGCCAGCAGCCCACGGGACAGGCGCTTCTATGGCTACACCTTC
TRBJ1-2	NA	TRBV18	NA	CASSPETANYGYTF	TGTGCCAGCTCACCCGAGACAGCTAACTATGGCTACACCTTC
TRBJ1-2	TRBD1	TRBV27	NA	CASSGGDRRATNYGYTF	TGTGCCAGCAGCGGGGGGGACAGAAGAGCTACTAACTATGGCTACACCTTC
TRBJ1-2	NA	TRBV1	NA	CTSSHRTGGLDGYTF	TGCACCAGCAGCCATCGGACAGGGGGCCTGGATGGCTACACCTTC
TRBJ2-2	NA	TRBV21-1	NA	CASSKGGQGGIGELFF	TGTGCCAGCAGCAAAGGGGGACAGGGGGGAATCGGGGAGCTGTTTTTT
TRBJ2-1	NA	TRBV5-6	NA	CASSPQGREIYEQFF	TGTGCCAGCAGCCCCCAGGGGCGGGAGATATATGAGCAGTTCTTC
TRBJ1-5	TRBD1	TRBV2	few	CASRRQGAISNQPQHF	TGTGCCAGCAGGAGACAGGGGGCGATCAGCAATCAGCCCCAGCATTTT
TRBJ2-7	TRBD2	TRBV28	once	CASSFPSGRGFNEQYF	TGTGCCAGCAGTTTTCCTAGCGGGAGAGGCTTTAACGAGCAGTACTTC
TRBJ1-1	TRBD1	TRBV14	NA	CASSQEQGAWTGQAFF	TGTGCCAGCAGCCAAGAACAAGGGGCCTGGACAGGGCAAGCTTTCTTT
TRBJ1-4	NA	TRBV18	NA	CASSPDLSEKLFF	TGTGCCAGCTCACCTGATCTTAGTGAAAAACTGTTTTTT